This T cell receptor beta chain was sequenced for a study of STAT5B mutations in CD4+ large granular lymphocyte leukemia. Healthy controls were blood donor buffy coats. Sequencing was at survey level. Methods used by the authors: Lowest detectable productive clonotype frequency was 2.59 x 10-5. Assay: immunoSEQ multiplex PCR; the TCRdb copy retains only in-frame clones and omits some. V and J calls and clone size are as listed in that table; D and trimming were resolved from the DNA. The top ten hold about 3.6% of the sample, which has 40,000 to 45,000 clones, around 81% seen once. The sample taken for sequencing was CD4+ T cells from blood buffy coats. This receptor was taken from a human donor in good health.

CDR3 sequence: CATSGGLGSTQYF. Written as DNA, the CDR3 is TGTGCCACCAGCGGCGGACTAGGCTCTACGCAGTATTTT. The chain uses TRBV15 and TRBJ2-3; 7 nucleotides match TRBD2. CDR1 is LNHNV and CDR2 is YYDKDF in the germline V gene (reference sequence). The CDR3 runs 13 residues. The V segment lost 5 bases and the J segment 8 bases; nucleotides outside the gene matches: 7.